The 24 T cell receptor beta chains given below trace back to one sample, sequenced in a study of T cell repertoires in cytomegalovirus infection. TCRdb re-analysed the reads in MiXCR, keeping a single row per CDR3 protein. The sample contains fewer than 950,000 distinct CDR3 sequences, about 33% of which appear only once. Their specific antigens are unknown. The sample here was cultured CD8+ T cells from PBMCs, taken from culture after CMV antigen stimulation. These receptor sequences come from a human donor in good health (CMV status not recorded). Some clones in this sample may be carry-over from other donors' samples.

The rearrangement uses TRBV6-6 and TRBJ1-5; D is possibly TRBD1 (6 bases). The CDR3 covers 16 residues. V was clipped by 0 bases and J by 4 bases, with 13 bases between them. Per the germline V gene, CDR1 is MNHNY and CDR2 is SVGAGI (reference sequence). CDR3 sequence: CASSYSGGRGNQPQHF. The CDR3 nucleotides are TGTGCCAGCAGTTACTCTGGAGGGAGGGGGAATCAGCCCCAGCATTTT.

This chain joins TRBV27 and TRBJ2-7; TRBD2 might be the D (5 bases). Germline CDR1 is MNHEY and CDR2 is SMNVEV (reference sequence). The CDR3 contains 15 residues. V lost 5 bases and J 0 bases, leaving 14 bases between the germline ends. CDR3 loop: CASSPGITFSYEQYV. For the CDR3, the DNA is TGTGCCAGCAGTCCCGGGATCACCTTCTCCTACGAGCAGTACGTC.

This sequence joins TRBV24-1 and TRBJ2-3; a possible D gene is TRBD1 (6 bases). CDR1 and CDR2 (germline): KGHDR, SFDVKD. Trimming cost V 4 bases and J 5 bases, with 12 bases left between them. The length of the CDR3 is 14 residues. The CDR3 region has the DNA TGTGCCACCAGTGACCTCGGACAGAAAGATACGCAGTATTTT. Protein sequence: CATSDLGQKDTQYF.

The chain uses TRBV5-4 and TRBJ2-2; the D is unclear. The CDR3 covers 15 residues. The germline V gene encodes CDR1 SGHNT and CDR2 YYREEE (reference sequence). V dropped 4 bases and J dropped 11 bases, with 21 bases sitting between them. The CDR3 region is CASSVERGSEPELFF. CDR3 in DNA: TGTGCCAGCAGCGTGGAGCGTGGGTCCGAGCCAGAGCTGTTTTTT. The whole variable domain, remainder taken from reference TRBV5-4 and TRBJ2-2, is ETGVTQSPTHLIKTRGQQVTLRCSSQSGHNTVSWYQQALGQGPQFIFQYYREEENGRGNFPPRFSGLQFPNYSSELNVNALELDDSALYLCASSVERGSEPELFFGEGSRLTVL.

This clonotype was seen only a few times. CDR3 bases: TGTGCCAGCACTGCTCTGGGAAATGAGCAGTTCTTC. Residues: CASTALGNEQFF. J is TRBJ2-1 and V is TRBV12-3 or TRBV12-4; D not resolved. Trimming pared 7 bases from V and 7 bases from J, leaving 11 bases between. The CDR3 is made up of 12 amino acids.

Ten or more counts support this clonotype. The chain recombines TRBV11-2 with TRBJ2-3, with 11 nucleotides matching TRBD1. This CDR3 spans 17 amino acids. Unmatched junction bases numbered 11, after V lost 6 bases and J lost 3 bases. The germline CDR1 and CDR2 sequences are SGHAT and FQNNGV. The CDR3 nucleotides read TGTGCCAGCAGTTGGGAACGGGACAGGGGGAGAACAGATACGCAGTATTTT. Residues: CASSWERDRGRTDTQYF.

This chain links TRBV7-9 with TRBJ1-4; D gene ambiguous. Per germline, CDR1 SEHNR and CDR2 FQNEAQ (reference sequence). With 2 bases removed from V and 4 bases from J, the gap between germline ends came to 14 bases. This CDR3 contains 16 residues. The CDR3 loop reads CASSLRQAASNEKLFF. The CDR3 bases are TGTGCCAGCAGCTTAAGGCAGGCAGCTAGTAATGAAAAACTGTTTTTT.

In DNA form, the CDR3 reads TGCGCCAGCAGCCAAGGGGCAGGGGGGATCTACGAGCAGTACTTC. Residues: CASSQGAGGIYEQYF. This chain uses TRBV4-1 with TRBJ2-7; perhaps TRBD1 as D (7 bases). Germline assignment: CDR1 MGHRA and CDR2 YSYEKL. V dropped 1 base and J dropped 3 bases, with 13 bases sitting between them. The CDR3 contains 15 residues.

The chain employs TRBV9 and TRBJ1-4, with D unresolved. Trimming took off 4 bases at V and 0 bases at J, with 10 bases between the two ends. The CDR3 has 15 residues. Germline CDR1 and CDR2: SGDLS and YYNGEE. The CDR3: CASSLRATTNEKLFF. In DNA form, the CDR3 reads TGTGCCAGCAGCCTGAGGGCAACAACTAATGAAAAACTGTTTTTT. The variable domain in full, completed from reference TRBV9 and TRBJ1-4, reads DSGVTQTPKHLITATGQRVTLRCSPRSGDLSVYWYQQSLDQGLQFLIQYYNGEERAKGNILERFSAQQFPDLHSELNLSSLELGDSALYFCASSLRATTNEKLFFGSGTQLSVL.

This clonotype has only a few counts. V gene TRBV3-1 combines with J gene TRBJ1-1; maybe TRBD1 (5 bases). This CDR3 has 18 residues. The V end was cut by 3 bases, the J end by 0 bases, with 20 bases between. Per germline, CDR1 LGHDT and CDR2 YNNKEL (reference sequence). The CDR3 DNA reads TGTGCCAGCAGCCATGCAGGGACGCTCCTTAGGATGAACACTGAAGCTTTCTTT. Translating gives CASSHAGTLLRMNTEAFF.

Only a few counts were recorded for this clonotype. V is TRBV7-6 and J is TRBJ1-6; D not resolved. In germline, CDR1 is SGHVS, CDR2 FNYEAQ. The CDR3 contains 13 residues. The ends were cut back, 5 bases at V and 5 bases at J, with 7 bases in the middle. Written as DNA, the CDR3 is TGTGCCAGCAGCCAGAGGGATAATTCACCCCTCCACTTT. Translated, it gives CASSQRDNSPLHF.

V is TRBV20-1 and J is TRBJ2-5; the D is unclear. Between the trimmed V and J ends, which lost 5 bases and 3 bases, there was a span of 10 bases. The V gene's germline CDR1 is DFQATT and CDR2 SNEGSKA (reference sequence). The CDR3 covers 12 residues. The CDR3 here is CSAWVWEETQYF. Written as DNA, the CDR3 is TGCAGTGCTTGGGTGTGGGAAGAGACCCAGTACTTC.

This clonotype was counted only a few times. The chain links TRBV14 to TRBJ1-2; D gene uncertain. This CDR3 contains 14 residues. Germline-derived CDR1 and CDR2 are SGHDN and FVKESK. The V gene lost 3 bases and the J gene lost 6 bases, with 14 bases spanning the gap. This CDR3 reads CASSHFGGLDGYTF. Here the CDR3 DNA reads TGTGCCAGCAGCCATTTTGGCGGTTTGGATGGCTACACCTTC.

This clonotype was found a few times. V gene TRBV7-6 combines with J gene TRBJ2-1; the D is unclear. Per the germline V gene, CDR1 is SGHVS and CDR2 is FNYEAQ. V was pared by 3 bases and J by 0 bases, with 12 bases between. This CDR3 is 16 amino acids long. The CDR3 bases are TGTGCCAGCAGCTTTCAAGGGCAGAGCTCCTACAATGAGCAGTTCTTC. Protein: CASSFQGQSSYNEQFF.

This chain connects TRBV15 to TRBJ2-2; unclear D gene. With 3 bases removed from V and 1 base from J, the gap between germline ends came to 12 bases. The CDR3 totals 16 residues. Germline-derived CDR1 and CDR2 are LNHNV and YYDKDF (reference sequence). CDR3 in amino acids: CATSSVLLGNTGELFF. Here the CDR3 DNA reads TGTGCCACCAGCAGTGTCCTGTTGGGGAACACCGGGGAGCTGTTTTTT.

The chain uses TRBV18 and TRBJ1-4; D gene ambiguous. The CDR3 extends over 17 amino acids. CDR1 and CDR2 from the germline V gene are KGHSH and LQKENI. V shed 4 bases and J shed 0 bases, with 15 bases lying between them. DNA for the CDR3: TGTGCCAGCTCACTCTACCCGGTGGCTGCAACTAATGAAAAACTGTTTTTT. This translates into CASSLYPVAATNEKLFF.

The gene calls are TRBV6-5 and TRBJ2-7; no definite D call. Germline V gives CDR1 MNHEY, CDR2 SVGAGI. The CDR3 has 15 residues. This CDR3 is CASSYSASVNYEQYV. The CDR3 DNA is TGTGCCAGCAGCTACTCAGCCAGCGTGAACTACGAGCAGTACGTC.

The CDR3 loop reads CASRGTGVNTGELFF. The DNA for the CDR3 is TGTGCCAGCCGAGGGACAGGGGTTAACACCGGGGAGCTGTTTTTT. V is TRBV27 and J is TRBJ2-2; TRBD1 aligns across 10 bases. Germline V gives CDR1 MNHEY, CDR2 SMNVEV (reference sequence). Trimming took 8 bases from V and 2 from J; bases not matched to a gene: 5. The CDR3 has 15 amino acids.

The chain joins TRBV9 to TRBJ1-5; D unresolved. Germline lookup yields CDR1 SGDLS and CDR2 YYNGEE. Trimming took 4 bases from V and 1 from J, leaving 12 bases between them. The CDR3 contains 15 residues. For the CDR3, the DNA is TGTGCCAGCAGCTTCCGGGGTTTGAGCAATCAGCCCCAGCATTTT. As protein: CASSFRGLSNQPQHF.

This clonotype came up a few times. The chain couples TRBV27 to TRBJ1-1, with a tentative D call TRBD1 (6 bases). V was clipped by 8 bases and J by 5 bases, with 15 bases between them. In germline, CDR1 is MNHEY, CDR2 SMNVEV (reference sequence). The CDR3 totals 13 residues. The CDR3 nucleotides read TGTGCCAGCGCCCAGGGAGGGACAACTGAAGCTTTCTTT. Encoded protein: CASAQGGTTEAFF.

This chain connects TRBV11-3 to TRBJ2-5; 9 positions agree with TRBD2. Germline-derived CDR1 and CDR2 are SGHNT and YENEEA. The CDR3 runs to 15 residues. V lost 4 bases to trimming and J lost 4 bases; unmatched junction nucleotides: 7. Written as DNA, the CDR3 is TGTGCCAGCAGCTCTCCCGGCGGGGGGGGAGAGACCCAGTACTTC. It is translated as CASSSPGGGGETQYF.

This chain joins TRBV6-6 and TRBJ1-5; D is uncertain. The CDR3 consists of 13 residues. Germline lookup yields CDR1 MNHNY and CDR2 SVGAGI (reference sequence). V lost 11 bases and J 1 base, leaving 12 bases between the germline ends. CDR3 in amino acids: CAAGGRSNQPQHF. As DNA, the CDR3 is TGTGCCGCAGGAGGTCGGAGCAATCAGCCCCAGCATTTT.

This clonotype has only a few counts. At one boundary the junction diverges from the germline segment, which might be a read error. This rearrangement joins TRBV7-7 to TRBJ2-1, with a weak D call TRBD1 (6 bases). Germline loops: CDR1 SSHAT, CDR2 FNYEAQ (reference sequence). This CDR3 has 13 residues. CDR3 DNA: TGTGCTAGCAGCTTAGAGCACAGGGATGAGCAGTTCTTC. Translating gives CASSLEHRDEQFF.

DNA of the CDR3: TGTGCCATCAGTGAGGGACAGGGATGGGGCTATGGCTACACCTTC. Its translation is CAISEGQGWGYGYTF. The rearrangement joins TRBV10-3 to TRBJ1-2; 8 bases agree with TRBD1. V shed 2 bases, J shed 4 bases, and the junction held 6 bases outside the gene matches. There are 15 residues in the CDR3. CDR1 ENHRY and CDR2 SYGVKD come from the germline V gene.